These 13 T cell receptor beta chains were all obtained from the same sample, sequenced in a study of blood T cell repertoires in COVID-19 (dated by TCRdb to the early 2020s). The library relied on the immunoSEQ multiplex PCR assay. The immuneACCESS repertoire file appears here via TCRdb, limited to in-frame rearrangements. These files lack a portion of the clones; in checked studies, under half of the deficit traces to unresolved V genes, and the cause of the others is not known. The sample table contains about 220,000 clones; only one count was recorded for around three quarters of them. More than 7% of the sample is held by the ten biggest clonotypes. The source material was peripheral blood. The receptor source for this set is an older woman with acute or convalescent COVID-19.

The chain is built from TRBV2 and TRBJ2-5, with TRBD2 matching 8 bases. V was pared by 7 bases and J by 2 bases, with 3 bases of the junction left unmatched. Germline V gene lookup returns CDR1 SNHLY and CDR2 FYNNEI. The CDR3 runs 13 residues. The CDR3 DNA reads TGTGCCAGCAAGCGGGGGTCTCAAGAGACCCAGTACTTC. Protein sequence: CASKRGSQETQYF.

The chain uses TRBV7-6 and TRBJ2-3; 12 bases are shared with TRBD2. Germline V CDR1 and CDR2: SGHVS, FNYEAQ. The CDR3 spans 20 residues. V trimming: 1 base; J trimming: 7 bases; junction bases outside the gene matches: 18. The CDR3 sequence is CASSLEASGGAWMVGNTQYF. The DNA of the CDR3 is TGTGCCAGCAGCTTAGAAGCTAGCGGGGGGGCGTGGATGGTTGGAAATACGCAGTATTTT.

This clone was observed a handful of times. J is TRBJ2-2 and V is TRBV7-9; D unresolved. This CDR3 spans 16 amino acids. Germline CDR1 and CDR2: SEHNR and FQNEAQ (reference sequence). The V gene lost 3 bases and the J gene lost 5 bases, with 16 bases spanning the gap. The DNA of the CDR3 is TGTGCCAGCAGCTTTTTTGGGCCAGGAAGAACCGGGGAGCTGTTTTTT. Amino acid sequence: CASSFFGPGRTGELFF.

This rearrangement joins TRBV6-6 to TRBJ1-1; the D gene is possibly TRBD1 (6 bases). Germline loops: CDR1 MNHNY, CDR2 SVGAGI (reference sequence). The CDR3 consists of 14 residues. Trimming shortened V by 4 bases and J by 0 bases, and 9 bases separated the two germline ends. The CDR3 spells CASSSGVLNTEAFF. The CDR3 nucleotides read TGTGCCAGCAGTTCAGGGGTCTTGAACACTGAAGCTTTCTTT.

The CDR3 DNA sequence: TGTGCCAGCAGCACCTGGGCAGACCAAGAGACCCAGTACTTC. Translated, it gives CASSTWADQETQYF. This sequence joins TRBV5-8 and TRBJ2-5; D remains unclear. The germline V and J ends were trimmed by 4 bases and 0 bases, with 10 bases remaining between them. CDR3 size: 14 residues. Germline V CDR1 and CDR2: SGHTS, YDEGEE. Using reference TRBV5-8 and TRBJ2-5 for the parts outside the CDR3, the full variable domain is EAGVTQSPTHLIKTRGQQATLRCSPISGHTSVYWYQQALGLGLQFLLWYDEGEERNRGNFPPRFSGRQFPNYSSELNVNALELEDSALYLCASSTWADQETQYFGPGTRLLVL.

This chain uses TRBV20-1 with TRBJ1-1, with D uncertain. This CDR3 spans 12 amino acids. Germline V gene data show CDR1 as DFQATT and CDR2 as SNEGSKA (reference sequence). The V end lost 3 bases, the J end lost 3 bases, and 8 bases lay between the germline ends. This chain's CDR3 is CSASEGDTEAFF. CDR3 DNA: TGCAGTGCTAGTGAGGGCGACACTGAAGCTTTCTTT.

The CDR3, as DNA: TGTGCCAGCAGCTCGGACAGGGCCGATAGCAATCAGCCCCAGCATTTT. Its translation: CASSSDRADSNQPQHF. The chain employs TRBV11-3 and TRBJ1-5, with 8 bases identical to TRBD1. CDR3 length: 16 amino acids. The V gene's germline CDR1 is SGHNT and CDR2 YENEEA. The V segment lost 4 bases and the J segment 0 bases; nucleotides outside the gene matches: 5.

A word on this clone: A junction end diverges from the germline sequence, so it may reflect a read error. The V call is TRBV7-2, the J call TRBJ2-7; 8 bases match TRBD1. The CDR3 loop spans 14 amino acids. The germline V gene has CDR1 SGHTA and CDR2 FQGNSA. The CDR3 bases are TGTGCCAGCACCTTACAGGGGGACGTTTACGAGCAGTACTTC. The encoded protein is CASTLQGDVYEQYF. The full variable domain, its missing parts supplied by reference TRBV7-2 and TRBJ2-7, is GAGVSQSPSNKVTEKGKDVELRCDPISGHTALYWYRQSLGQGLEFLIYFQGNSAPDKSGLPSDRFSAERTGGSVSTLTIQRTQQEDSAVYLCASTLQGDVYEQYFGPGTRLTVT.

This chain joins TRBV3-1 (or the pseudogene TRBV3-2) and TRBJ2-1; TRBD1 is a possible D gene (6 bases). V shed 2 bases and J shed 2 bases, with 16 bases lying between them. CDR1 is LGHDT, CDR2 YNNKEL, per germline (reference sequence). The length of the CDR3 is 17 residues. The CDR3 DNA reads TGTGCCAGCAGCCAAAGCCTGGGTGGGGGCGCCTACAATGAGCAGTTCTTC. The encoded protein is CASSQSLGGGAYNEQFF.

V gene TRBV14 combines with J gene TRBJ2-6; D remains unclear. CDR1 SGHDN and CDR2 FVKESK come from the germline V gene. The ends were cut back, 3 bases at V and 4 bases at J, with 10 bases in the middle. The CDR3 extends over 15 amino acids. In DNA, the CDR3 is TGTGCCAGCAGCCAGGTGAGCGCCGGGGCCAACGTCCTGACTTTC. Amino acid sequence: CASSQVSAGANVLTF.

The chain carries TRBV7-9 and TRBJ1-6, with D perhaps TRBD1 (6 bases). V dropped 8 bases and J dropped 6 bases, with 14 bases sitting between them. CDR1 SEHNR and CDR2 FQNEAQ come from the germline V gene (reference sequence). CDR3 length equals 14 residues. CDR3 in amino acids: CASSQEQGNSPLHF. The CDR3 DNA follows: TGTGCCAGCTCTCAGGAACAGGGTAATTCACCCCTCCACTTT. The full variable domain, with the rest looked up from reference TRBV7-9 and TRBJ1-6, is DTGVSQNPRHKITKRGQNVTFRCDPISEHNRLYWYRQTLGQGPEFLTYFQNEAQLEKSRLLSDRFSAERPKGSFSTLEIQRTEQGDSAMYLCASSQEQGNSPLHFGNGTRLTVT.

In its sample, this clone was seen once. V is TRBV6-2 or TRBV6-3 and J is TRBJ2-2; a possible D gene is TRBD2 (6 bases). The CDR3 loop spans 14 amino acids. Deletions cut 5 bases from V and 2 bases from J, with 9 bases between. CDR1 is MNHEY and CDR2 is SVGEGT in the germline V gene. The CDR3 loop reads CASSRDFNTGELFF. The CDR3 nucleotides read TGTGCCAGCAGTCGGGACTTCAACACCGGGGAGCTGTTTTTT.

The chain links TRBV7-2 to TRBJ2-5, with TRBD2 matching over 8 bases. CDR1 is SGHTA and CDR2 is FQGNSA in the germline V gene. V lost 0 bases to trimming and J lost 5 bases; unmatched junction nucleotides: 2. The CDR3 is 14 residues long. Here the CDR3 reads CASSLAGLGETQYF. CDR3 bases: TGTGCCAGCAGCTTAGCGGGACTAGGGGAGACCCAGTACTTC. Drawing the rest from reference TRBV7-2 and TRBJ2-5, the complete variable domain is GAGVSQSPSNKVTEKGKDVELRCDPISGHTALYWYRQSLGQGLEFLIYFQGNSAPDKSGLPSDRFSAERTGGSVSTLTIQRTQQEDSAVYLCASSLAGLGETQYFGPGTRLLVL.